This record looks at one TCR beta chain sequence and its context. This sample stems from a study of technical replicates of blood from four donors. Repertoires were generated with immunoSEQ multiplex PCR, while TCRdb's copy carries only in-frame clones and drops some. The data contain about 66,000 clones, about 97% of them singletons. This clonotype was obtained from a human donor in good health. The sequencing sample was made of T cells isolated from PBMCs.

The CDR3 DNA reads TGTGCCAGCAGCCGGGGACTAGCGGGAGCGGATGAGCAGTTCTTC. Translating it yields CASSRGLAGADEQFF. V and J are TRBV7-6 and TRBJ2-1; 14 bases fit TRBD2. The ends lost 5 bases at V and 8 bases at J; junction bases unmatched: 5. CDR1 SGHVS and CDR2 FNYEAQ come from the germline V gene. The CDR3 has 15 amino acids.